The T cell receptor beta chain described here comes from a study of CD8 T cells in ankylosing spondylitis. One entry per CDR3 protein, called by TCRdb with MiXCR from the 5' RACE reads. The table records about 220,000 distinct CDR3 sequences, approximately 10% of them present only once. This clonotype was counted a few times. Trimming left V 4 bases short and J 6 bases short, with 15 bases between. This CDR3 comprises 14 residues. Germline CDR1 is SGHKS and CDR2 is YYEKEE (reference sequence). The gene calls are TRBV5-5 and TRBJ2-3; no reliable D call. The receptor was derived from a male donor with ankylosing spondylitis or in good health (not recorded which). Material for sequencing was blood, either unsorted or a sorted T cell fraction (not recorded which). For the CDR3, the DNA is TGTGCCAGCAGCCCGGCTCCTCCCCCCGATACGCAGTATTTT. Translating it yields CASSPAPPPDTQYF.